This T cell receptor (beta chain) was identified during a study of blood T cell repertoires in COVID-19. Study in general: T cells, B-cell-depleted T cells, or PBMCs provided the cDNA or gDNA that served as material.

The V and J ends lost 8 bases and 2 bases respectively, with 15 bases between them. The CDR3 is 14 residues long. Germline assignment: CDR1 KGHSH and CDR2 LQKENI. In the original analysis: By means of reference gene primer amplification, nucleated cell counts were estimated. Sequencing used immunoSEQ multiplex PCR; TCRdb keeps in-frame clones, though not all of them. Clonal size and the V and J genes are those of that table, whereas D and trimming came from the DNA. The data show 210,000 or so clones, with 70% to 90% seen just once and around 4.5% held by the top ten. The rearrangement uses TRBV18 and TRBJ1-1, with TRBD1 as a possible D gene (6 bases). This receptor was taken from a young man with acute COVID-19. Sequencing was carried out using PBMCs or T cells enriched from blood (not recorded which). The CDR3, as DNA: TGTGCCAGCGGACCCAGGGGACGCAACACTGAAGCTTTCTTT. This codes for CASGPRGRNTEAFF.